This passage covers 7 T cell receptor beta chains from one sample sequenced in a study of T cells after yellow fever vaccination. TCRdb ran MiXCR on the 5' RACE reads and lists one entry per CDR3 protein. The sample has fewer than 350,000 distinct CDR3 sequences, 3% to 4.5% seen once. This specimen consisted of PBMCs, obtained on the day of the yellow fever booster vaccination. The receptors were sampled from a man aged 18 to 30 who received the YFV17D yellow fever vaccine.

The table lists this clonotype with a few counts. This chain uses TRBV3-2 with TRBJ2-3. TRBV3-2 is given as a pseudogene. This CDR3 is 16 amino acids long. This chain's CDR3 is CASSQLKITSTDTQYF. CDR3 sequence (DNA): TGTGCCAGCAGCCAATTGAAGATCACTAGCACAGATACGCAGTATTTT.

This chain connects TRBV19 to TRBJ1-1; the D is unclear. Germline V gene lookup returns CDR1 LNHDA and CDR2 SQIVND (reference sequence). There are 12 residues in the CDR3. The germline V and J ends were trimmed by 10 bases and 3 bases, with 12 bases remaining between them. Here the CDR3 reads CATAPDDTEAFF. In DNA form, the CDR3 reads TGTGCCACCGCACCTGATGACACTGAAGCTTTCTTT.

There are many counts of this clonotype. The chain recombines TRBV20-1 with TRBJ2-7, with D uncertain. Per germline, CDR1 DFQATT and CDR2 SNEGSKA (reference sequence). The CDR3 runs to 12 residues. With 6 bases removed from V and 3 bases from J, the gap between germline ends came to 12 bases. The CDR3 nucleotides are TGCAGTGCCATCTATCAGTACTACGAGCAGTACTTC. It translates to CSAIYQYYEQYF.

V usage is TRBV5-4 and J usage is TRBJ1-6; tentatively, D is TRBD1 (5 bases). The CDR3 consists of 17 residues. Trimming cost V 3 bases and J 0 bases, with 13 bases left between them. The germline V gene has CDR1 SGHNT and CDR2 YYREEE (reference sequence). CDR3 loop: CASSSWEGRSYNSPLHF. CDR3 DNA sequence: TGTGCCAGCAGCTCTTGGGAGGGGCGCTCCTATAATTCACCCCTCCACTTT.

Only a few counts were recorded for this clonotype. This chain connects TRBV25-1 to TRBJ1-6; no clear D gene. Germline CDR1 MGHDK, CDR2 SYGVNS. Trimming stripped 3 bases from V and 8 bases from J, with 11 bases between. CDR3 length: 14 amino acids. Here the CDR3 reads CASSEAGAYSPLHF. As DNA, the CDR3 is TGTGCCAGCAGTGAGGCAGGAGCCTATTCACCCCTCCACTTT.

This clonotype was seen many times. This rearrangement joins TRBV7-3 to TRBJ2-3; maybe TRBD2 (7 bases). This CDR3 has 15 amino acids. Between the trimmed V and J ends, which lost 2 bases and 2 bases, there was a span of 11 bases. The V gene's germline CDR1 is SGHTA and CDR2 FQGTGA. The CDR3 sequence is CASSLAGADTDTQYF. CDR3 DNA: TGTGCCAGCAGCTTAGCGGGGGCCGACACAGATACGCAGTATTTT.

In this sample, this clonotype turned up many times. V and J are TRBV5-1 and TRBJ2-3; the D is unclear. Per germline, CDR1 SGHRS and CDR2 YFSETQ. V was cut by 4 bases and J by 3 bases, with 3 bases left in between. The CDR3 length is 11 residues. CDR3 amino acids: CASSQTDTQYF. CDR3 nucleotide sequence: TGCGCCAGCAGCCAGACAGATACGCAGTATTTT.